This is a list of T cell receptor beta chains from one sample in a study of identical twins. From the 5' RACE reads, TCRdb called clonotypes with MiXCR, one entry per CDR3 protein. The sample includes approximately 300,000 distinct CDR3 sequences, roughly 8.6% of them seen just once. These records were also assigned to another study, of yellow fever vaccine responses in identical twins.

The material sequenced was CD8+ T cells sorted from blood. These receptors all stem from a woman aged 18-29 years in good health. CDR3s leave out the opening cysteine and the closing phenylalanine or tryptophan. Expanded clones are given a class, and other clones once, few, many or no size at all.

j_call,v_call,clone_size,cdr3_aa
TRBJ2-1,TRBV9,few,ASSVATAGTGRLAGGPDEQF
TRBJ1-5,TRBV11-1,few,ASSSGRGAVWSNQPQH
TRBJ2-6,TRBV7-6,NA,ASSWTVSGANVLT
TRBJ2-1,TRBV15,NA,ATSSAGTGLWNEQF
TRBJ2-1,TRBV4-1,NA,ASSQGAGTSVYNEQF
TRBJ2-1,TRBV7-9,many,ASSQTSGRSNEQF
TRBJ2-7,TRBV7-2,NA,ASSSSGSPYEQY
TRBJ2-1,TRBV29-1,many,SVESGGSSYNEQF
TRBJ2-7,TRBV27,NA,ATQLAGGPYYEQY
TRBJ2-3,TRBV4-3,few,ASSQGVAGGTDTQY
TRBJ2-5,TRBV3-1,many,ASSQGPGNPQETQY
TRBJ2-2,TRBV6-4,many,ASSEGLNTGELF
TRBJ2-2,TRBV4-3,many,ASSQSTGTGFGGELF
TRBJ1-5,TRBV7-2,few,ASSLVYPGQNQPQH
TRBJ1-5,TRBV6-2/TRBV6-3,many,ASRPDSNQPQH
TRBJ2-7,TRBV2,many,ASSGTGTGHSYEQY
TRBJ2-5,TRBV27,NA,ASSLFSGGRQETQY
TRBJ2-7,TRBV15,NA,ATSRDVVVAREQC
TRBJ2-2,TRBV29-1,few,SVAREDGELF
TRBJ2-7,TRBV27,NA,ASSLGRGASYEQY
TRBJ1-2,TRBV12-3/TRBV12-4,many,ASTIGGNDAGYT
TRBJ1-2,TRBV4-3,many,ASSQDNVGVEGYT
TRBJ2-7,TRBV4-2,many,ASSQNQGYEQY
TRBJ2-2,TRBV6-1,many,ASRVRGENTGELF
TRBJ2-7,TRBV29-1,NA,SVEWGGDYEQY
TRBJ2-2,TRBV7-6,few,ASSRQGMDTGELF
TRBJ2-7,TRBV7-9,few,ASSLGPDEYEQY
TRBJ2-1,TRBV7-2,NA,ASSIGTGGGNEQF
TRBJ1-6,TRBV7-9,NA,ASSPARGNSPLH
TRBJ2-2,TRBV6-2/TRBV6-3,many,ASRGSITGELF
TRBJ1-1,TRBV28,few,ASILDWSEAF
TRBJ2-1,TRBV4-2,few,ASSQETLGLAGTSYNEQF
TRBJ2-5,TRBV3-1,few,ASQHKASGLGGETQY
TRBJ1-6,TRBV7-6,NA,ASSLSWQGDSPLH
TRBJ2-7,TRBV4-3,few,ASSQEVGLAGGPDYEQY
TRBJ2-3,TRBV5-6,NA,ASSQLLGELTDTQY
TRBJ2-3,TRBV29-1,many,SVGERGRTDTQY
TRBJ1-2,TRBV29-1,NA,SVGSLYGYT
TRBJ2-7,TRBV11-2,NA,ASSFDPQVPSYEQY
TRBJ2-1,TRBV24-1,many,ATSDESGDNEQF
TRBJ2-2,TRBV4-3,NA,ASSQVRHTNTGELF
TRBJ2-1,TRBV20-1,NA,SASPFGAGSYNEQF
TRBJ1-1,TRBV20-1,NA,SVRAYSRSGSMNTEAF
TRBJ2-7,TRBV10-2,many,ASILGGSSYEQY
TRBJ2-1,TRBV4-3,many,ASSQDSWLAVNEQF
TRBJ1-1,TRBV7-3,NA,ASSYGQGREAF
TRBJ2-5,TRBV14,few,ASSQDKLEETQY
TRBJ2-7,TRBV4-3,many,ASSQGSSYEQY
TRBJ2-7,TRBV6-2/TRBV6-3,NA,ASSSPAYEQY
TRBJ2-1,TRBV6-2/TRBV6-3,many,ASSPDRGGYNEQF
TRBJ2-1,TRBV9,many,ASSFSVWGGNDNEQF
TRBJ2-7,TRBV4-3,NA,ASSPDGGGARYEQY
TRBJ2-7,TRBV12-3/TRBV12-4,many,ASSDLAGAIYEQY
TRBJ2-7,TRBV6-2/TRBV6-3,NA,ASSRPSYEQY
TRBJ2-7,TRBV11-2,NA,ASAIRGLAGGSSYEQY
TRBJ2-3,TRBV5-6,NA,ASSQLAAGPDTQY
TRBJ2-1,TRBV4-3,NA,ASSQDPDEQF
TRBJ2-3,TRBV4-3,few,ASSQDTGDQGFTDTQY
TRBJ2-1,TRBV4-3,NA,ASSQDPREQF
TRBJ2-5,TRBV12-2,NA,ASRLMAGQETQY